One and the same sample provided the 16 T cell receptor beta chains below, sequenced in a study of CD8 T cells in ankylosing spondylitis. Using its own MiXCR run on the 5' RACE reads, TCRdb lists one record per CDR3 protein. Of 110,000 to 150,000 distinct CDR3 sequences in the sample, roughly 8% were seen once. Sequencing used synovial fluid, either unsorted or a sorted T cell fraction (not recorded which). The receptors were sampled from a male donor with ankylosing spondylitis.

V is TRBV7-2 and J is TRBJ2-7; D is undetermined. Germline CDR1 and CDR2: SGHTA and FQGNSA. Trimming removed 5 bases at V and 2 bases at J, with 10 bases between. This CDR3 region has 13 residues. CDR3 protein: CASSIPGPYEQYF. The CDR3 nucleotides read TGTGCCAGCAGCATCCCAGGCCCCTACGAGCAGTACTTC.

The V and J genes are TRBV20-1 and TRBJ1-6; D not certain. Trimming took 6 bases from V and 6 from J, leaving 6 bases between them. CDR1 is DFQATT, CDR2 SNEGSKA, per germline (reference sequence). The CDR3 has 11 residues. The CDR3 DNA reads TGCAGTGCGGGTCTTAATTCACCCCTCCACTTT. Protein: CSAGLNSPLHF.

This clonotype turned up a few times. This sequence joins TRBV5-1 and TRBJ2-5; D gene unclear. CDR3 size: 14 residues. Per germline, CDR1 SGHRS and CDR2 YFSETQ. V was pared by 4 bases and J by 4 bases, with 14 bases between. As DNA, the CDR3 is TGCGCCAGCAGCCTCGACACATATAGAGAGACCCAGTACTTC. Translating it yields CASSLDTYRETQYF.

This clonotype was observed many times. This chain's CDR3 is CASRAPDRGGRISPLHF. DNA for the CDR3: TGTGCCAGCAGAGCCCCGGACAGGGGGGGGAGGATTTCACCCCTCCACTTT. V usage is TRBV28 and J usage is TRBJ1-6; 10 bases match TRBD1. J lost 9 bases, V lost 6 bases, and 14 bases had no gene match. The CDR3 has 17 amino acids. The germline V gene encodes CDR1 MDHEN and CDR2 SYDVKM.

This clonotype was picked up a small number of times. The chain recombines TRBV24-1 with TRBJ2-1, with D tentatively TRBD2 (5 bases). Trimming removed 7 bases at V and 4 bases at J, with 22 bases between. This CDR3 has 17 amino acids. CDR1 and CDR2 (germline): KGHDR, SFDVKD. The CDR3: CATRPGGRARLYNEQFF. The CDR3 nucleotides read TGTGCCACCAGACCAGGTGGGCGGGCTAGACTATACAATGAGCAGTTCTTC.

The J gene is TRBJ2-5, the V gene TRBV6-2 or TRBV6-3; 9 positions match TRBD2. The CDR3 extends over 15 amino acids. Trimming cost V 2 bases and J 3 bases; bases outside gene matches: 4. CDR1 is MNHEY, CDR2 SVGEGT, per germline. Here the CDR3 DNA reads TGTGCCAGCAGTTACCTAGCGGGGATGGAAGAGACCCAGTACTTC. Protein sequence: CASSYLAGMEETQYF.

This clonotype was recorded many times. The chain is built from TRBV20-1 and TRBJ2-3, with unresolved D. Germline lookup yields CDR1 DFQATT and CDR2 SNEGSKA (reference sequence). The V end lost 4 bases, the J end lost 1 base, and 12 bases lay between the germline ends. CDR3 length equals 14 residues. The CDR3: CSAMARLGTDTQYF. The CDR3 DNA sequence: TGCAGTGCTATGGCTAGGTTGGGCACAGATACGCAGTATTTT.

This clonotype came up a few times. The V call is TRBV20-1, the J call TRBJ2-5; D perhaps matches TRBD1 (6 bases). Germline CDR1 DFQATT, CDR2 SNEGSKA (reference sequence). V lost 5 bases, J lost 1 base, and 8 bases lay in between. The CDR3 is made up of 12 amino acids. CDR3 residues: CSARRGQETQYF. The CDR3 DNA is TGCAGTGCTCGCAGGGGCCAAGAGACCCAGTACTTC.

The rearrangement joins TRBV7-8 to TRBJ2-2, with D possibly matching TRBD1 (5 bases). The V end lost 2 bases, the J end lost 2 bases, and 9 bases lay between the germline ends. The CDR3 consists of 15 residues. Germline CDR1 SGHVS, CDR2 FQNEAQ. The CDR3: CASSLRTSNTGELFF. The CDR3 DNA reads as TGTGCCAGCAGCTTACGGACATCTAACACCGGGGAGCTGTTTTTT.

This clonotype came up many times. The rearrangement joins TRBV5-1 to TRBJ2-3, with D possibly TRBD2 on 6 matching bases. Germline values: CDR1 SGHRS, CDR2 YFSETQ. CDR3 size: 17 residues. V was pared by 0 bases and J by 0 bases, with 14 bases between. Here the CDR3 reads CASSLVARGASTDTQYF. For the CDR3, the DNA is TGCGCCAGCAGCTTGGTTGCGCGGGGAGCTAGCACAGATACGCAGTATTTT. Looking up the rest from reference TRBV5-1 and TRBJ2-3 gives the full variable domain: KAGVTQTPRYLIKTRGQQVTLSCSPISGHRSVSWYQQTPGQGLQFLFEYFSETQRNKGNFPGRFSGRQFSNSRSEMNVSTLELGDSALYLCASSLVARGASTDTQYFGPGTRLTVL.

The rearrangement links TRBV5-1 to TRBJ2-2, with D tentatively TRBD1 (6 bases). Per germline, CDR1 SGHRS and CDR2 YFSETQ. The CDR3 totals 16 residues. V shed 2 bases and J shed 1 base, with 12 bases lying between them. CDR3 sequence: CASSLLTGRNTGELFF. Written as DNA, the CDR3 is TGCGCCAGCAGCTTACTCACAGGGAGGAACACCGGGGAGCTGTTTTTT.

The genes are TRBV5-1 and TRBJ2-2; D not certain. The germline V and J ends were trimmed by 2 bases and 0 bases, with 11 bases remaining between them. CDR1 SGHRS and CDR2 YFSETQ come from the germline V gene. The CDR3 length is 16 residues. This chain's CDR3 is CASSFTARTNTGELFF. For the CDR3, the DNA is TGCGCCAGCAGCTTTACTGCGCGAACGAACACCGGGGAGCTGTTTTTT.

The chain is built from TRBV7-9 and TRBJ1-1; D possibly corresponds to TRBD1 (5 bases). The CDR3 has 14 residues. Germline V CDR1 and CDR2: SEHNR, FQNEAQ (reference sequence). V was pared by 1 base and J by 5 bases, with 11 bases between. In DNA, the CDR3 is TGTGCCAGCAGCTTAGGGGCAGGGTTAACTGAAGCTTTCTTT. It codes for CASSLGAGLTEAFF.

V gene TRBV20-1 combines with J gene TRBJ2-7; 8 positions agree with TRBD1. The V segment lost 5 bases and the J segment 7 bases; nucleotides outside the gene matches: 10. The length of the CDR3 is 13 residues. From germline, CDR1 is DFQATT and CDR2 SNEGSKA (reference sequence). The DNA of the CDR3 is TGCAGTGCTTTAGACAGGGGAAGGGGAGAGCAGTACTTC. It codes for CSALDRGRGEQYF.

V gene TRBV29-1 combines with J gene TRBJ1-1, with 11 bases fitting TRBD1. J lost 6 bases, V lost 7 bases, and 7 bases had no gene match. Germline V gene lookup returns CDR1 SQVTM and CDR2 ANQGSEA. The CDR3 spans 13 residues. CDR3 region: CSAKGTGGPEAFF. CDR3 nucleotide sequence: TGCAGCGCCAAAGGGACAGGGGGACCTGAAGCTTTCTTT.

This clonotype was detected only a few times. V gene TRBV6-1 combines with J gene TRBJ1-1; no clear D. Trimming took 6 bases from V and 3 from J, leaving 8 bases between them. CDR3 length: 12 amino acids. The V gene's germline CDR1 is MNHNS and CDR2 SASEGT. The CDR3 region has the DNA TGTGCCAGCAGCGTAACGTACACTGAAGCTTTCTTT. Its translation is CASSVTYTEAFF.